This TCR beta chain was sequenced during a study of T cell responses to AZD1222 COVID-19 vaccine. Findings of the study overall: All repertoire sampling was performed exclusively after the peak T cell response. A reported finding is that nearly half of spike-specific TCRs target unmutated variant regions.

As concerns this clone: What it recognizes is unknown.

The germline CDR1 and CDR2 sequences are SGHRS and YFSETQ. V was pared by 5 bases and J by 2 bases, with 11 bases of the junction left unmatched. The CDR3 runs to 18 residues. Sequencing used immunoSEQ multiplex PCR; TCRdb keeps in-frame clones, though not all of them. The top ten hold roughly 2.5% of the sample, which has 20,000 to 30,000 clones, roughly 85% seen once. The gene calls are TRBV5-1 and TRBJ2-1; 12 nucleotides line up with TRBD2. The sample was peripheral blood, taken 28 days after the second AZD1222 dose. The receptor was derived from an adult who received the AZD1222 COVID-19 vaccine. CDR3 amino acids: CASSYLASGGATYNEQFF. The CDR3 region has the DNA TGCGCCAGCAGTTACCTAGCTAGCGGGGGGGCTACCTACAATGAGCAGTTCTTC.